This T cell receptor (beta chain) appears in the sequencing data of a study of CD8+ T cells in alopecia areata. Looking at the study overall: The study gave treated patients oral tofacitinib at 5 to 10 mg twice daily.

CDR1 is GTSNPN and CDR2 is SVGIG in the germline V gene (reference sequence). The CDR3 sequence is 14 residues long. Trimming took 2 bases from V and 3 from J; bases not matched to a gene: 3. It was cDNA, reverse transcribed from extracted RNA, that served as the sequencing template. Method: immunoSEQ multiplex PCR; TCRdb's copy keeps in-frame clones and lacks some. The repertoire includes 150,000 to 200,000 clones, roughly 70% of them detected once, and about an eighth sits in the top ten. Findings and caveats of the study: Clarity of TCR sharing across patients fell short of that in mice, possibly HLA-related.

With regard to this clone: Its antigen is unknown.

Sequenced material: CD8+ T cells sorted from blood, taken at week 0. The rearrangement joins TRBV30 to TRBJ1-3; 8 bases agree with TRBD1. The receptor's source is a human donor with alopecia areata. The CDR3 DNA follows: TGTGCCTGGAGTACCGGACAGGGTGGAAACACCATATATTTT. Amino acid sequence: CAWSTGQGGNTIYF. The variable domain in full, with the rest retrieved from reference TRBV30 and TRBJ1-3, is SQTIHQWPATLVQPVGSPLSLECTVEGTSNPNLYWYRQAAGRGLQLLFYSVGIGQISSEVPQNLSASRPQDRQFILSSKKLLLSDSGFYLCAWSTGQGGNTIYFGEGSWLTVV.